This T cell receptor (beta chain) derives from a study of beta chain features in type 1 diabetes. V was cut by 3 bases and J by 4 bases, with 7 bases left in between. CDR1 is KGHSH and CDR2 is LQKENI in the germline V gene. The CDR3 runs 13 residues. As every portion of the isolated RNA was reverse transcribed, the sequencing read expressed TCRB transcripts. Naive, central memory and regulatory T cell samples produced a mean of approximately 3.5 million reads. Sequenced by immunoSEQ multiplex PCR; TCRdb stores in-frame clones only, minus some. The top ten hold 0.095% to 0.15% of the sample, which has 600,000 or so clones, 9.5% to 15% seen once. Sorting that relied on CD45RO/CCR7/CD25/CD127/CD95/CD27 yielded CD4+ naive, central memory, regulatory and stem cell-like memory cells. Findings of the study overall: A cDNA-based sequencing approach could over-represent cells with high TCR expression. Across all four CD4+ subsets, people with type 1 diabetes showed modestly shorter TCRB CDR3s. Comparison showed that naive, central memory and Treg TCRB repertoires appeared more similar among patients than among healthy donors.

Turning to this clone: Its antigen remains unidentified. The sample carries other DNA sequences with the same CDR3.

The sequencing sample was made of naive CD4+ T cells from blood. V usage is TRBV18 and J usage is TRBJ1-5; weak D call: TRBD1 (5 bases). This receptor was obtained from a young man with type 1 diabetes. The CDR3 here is CASSPGGNQPQHF. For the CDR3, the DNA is TGTGCCAGCTCACCTGGGGGTAATCAGCCCCAGCATTTT.